These 17 T cell receptor beta chains came from one sample sequenced in a study of cytomegalovirus exposure and HLA in healthy donors. The primer mix had 60 Vbeta and 13 Jbeta primers. The method was immunoSEQ multiplex PCR; TCRdb's version includes in-frame clones alone and lacks a portion of them. The sample includes some 200,000 clones, roughly 80% seen only once; the top ten take over 2.5%. Source material: PBMCs. The receptors come from a woman between 50 and 59 years old in good health and CMV-seropositive.

The chain couples TRBV5-1 to TRBJ2-3; 12 bases fit TRBD2. Germline V CDR1 and CDR2: SGHRS, YFSETQ. Trimming cost V 1 base and J 4 bases; bases outside gene matches: 7. This CDR3 spans 17 amino acids. This CDR3 is CASSLLASGGVADTQYF. For the CDR3, the DNA is TGCGCCAGCAGCTTGTTGGCTAGCGGGGGGGTAGCAGATACGCAGTATTTT. The full variable domain, its missing parts supplied by reference TRBV5-1 and TRBJ2-3, is KAGVTQTPRYLIKTRGQQVTLSCSPISGHRSVSWYQQTPGQGLQFLFEYFSETQRNKGNFPGRFSGRQFSNSRSEMNVSTLELGDSALYLCASSLLASGGVADTQYFGPGTRLTVL.

The V call is TRBV29-1, the J call TRBJ2-7, with TRBD1 matching over 12 bases. CDR1 and CDR2 from the germline V gene are SQVTM and ANQGSEA. The V gene end was trimmed by 7 bases and the J gene end by 10 bases; junction bases not matched to a gene: 5. CDR3 length equals 11 residues. The CDR3 region is CSGRDRGHQYF. CDR3 sequence (DNA): TGCAGCGGCCGGGACAGGGGGCACCAGTACTTC.

This clone has just one count. V and J are TRBV9 and TRBJ2-3, with D tentatively TRBD1 (5 bases). This CDR3 comprises 14 residues. Germline assignment: CDR1 SGDLS and CDR2 YYNGEE. Trimming pared 3 bases from V and 1 base from J, leaving 9 bases between. CDR3 residues: CASSEGHRTDTQYF. CDR3 coding DNA: TGTGCCAGCAGCGAAGGACATCGCACAGATACGCAGTATTTT.

The chain couples TRBV30 to TRBJ1-5; D gene ambiguous. This CDR3 is 13 amino acids long. The V end lost 3 bases, the J end lost 4 bases, and 10 bases lay between the germline ends. Germline lookup yields CDR1 GTSNPN and CDR2 SVGIG (reference sequence). The CDR3 region is CAWSGVENQPQHF. The CDR3 DNA reads TGTGCCTGGAGCGGGGTAGAAAATCAGCCCCAGCATTTT. The complete variable domain, with remaining parts taken from reference TRBV30 and TRBJ1-5, reads SQTIHQWPATLVQPVGSPLSLECTVEGTSNPNLYWYRQAAGRGLQLLFYSVGIGQISSEVPQNLSASRPQDRQFILSSKKLLLSDSGFYLCAWSGVENQPQHFGDGTRLSIL.

The chain uses TRBV10-3 and TRBJ1-6; possible D gene TRBD1, 5 bases. There are 12 residues in the CDR3. The V end was cut by 7 bases, the J end by 8 bases, with 9 bases between. CDR1 and CDR2 from the germline V gene are ENHRY and SYGVKD. The CDR3 sequence: CAITGGDSPLHF. DNA for the CDR3: TGTGCCATCACCGGGGGGGATTCACCCCTCCACTTT.

This chain links TRBV2 with TRBJ2-2; TRBD1 agrees at 7 bases. V was pared by 7 bases and J by 1 base, with 3 bases of the junction left unmatched. CDR3 size: 14 residues. Germline CDR1 and CDR2: SNHLY and FYNNEI. CDR3 coding DNA: TGTGCCAGCAAAAGGGACAGGAACACCGGGGAGCTGTTTTTT. It yields the protein CASKRDRNTGELFF.

The chain combines TRBV19 with TRBJ1-2, with TRBD1 matching over 12 bases. Germline V gene lookup returns CDR1 LNHDA and CDR2 SQIVND (reference sequence). J gave up 4 bases and V 9 bases, and 9 bases lay outside the gene matches. The CDR3 sequence is 15 residues long. The CDR3 here is CASGTGGSSGYGYTF. CDR3 DNA: TGTGCCAGCGGGACAGGGGGCAGTTCGGGCTATGGCTACACCTTC.

This clone was counted a few times. This chain joins TRBV29-1 and TRBJ1-1; D not resolved. Per germline, CDR1 SQVTM and CDR2 ANQGSEA. Trimming removed 2 bases at V and 2 bases at J, with 12 bases between. CDR3 size: 14 residues. The CDR3 DNA reads as TGCAGCGTTGAACGGAGAAGTTCAAACACTGAAGCTTTCTTT. It encodes CSVERRSSNTEAFF.

About this clone itself: Germline and junction disagree at one end, which may indicate a read error. The V and J genes are TRBV7-9 and TRBJ1-2; D is undetermined. Germline V gives CDR1 SEHNR, CDR2 FQNEAQ (reference sequence). The CDR3 contains 12 residues. DNA for the CDR3: TGTTCCAGCAGCTTAGCCAGCTATGGCTACACCTTC. As protein: CSSSLASYGYTF.

With regard to this clone: At one boundary the junction diverges from the germline segment, which might be a read error. This chain joins TRBV6-1 and TRBJ2-3, with D possibly TRBD2 on 5 matching bases. The germline gives CDR1 MNHNS, CDR2 SASEGT. This CDR3 has 14 residues. The CDR3 loop is CASREAAGTDTQYF. The CDR3 region has the DNA TGTGCCAGCAGGGAAGCGGCGGGCACAGATACGCAGTATTTT.

This clone was picked up many times. CDR3 region: CASSFGQGKAFF. The CDR3 DNA reads TGTGCCAGCAGCTTCGGACAGGGGAAAGCTTTCTTT. The J gene is TRBJ1-1, the V gene TRBV7-2; TRBD1 aligns across 9 bases. The CDR3 runs 12 residues. V shed 3 bases and J 9 bases; nucleotides not matched to a gene: 2. Germline CDR1 SGHTA, CDR2 FQGNSA.

This clone was seen only a few times. The CDR3 DNA reads TGCGCCAGCGGACAGGGGCACAATTCACCCCTCCACTTT. It yields the protein CASGQGHNSPLHF. V usage is TRBV5-1 and J usage is TRBJ1-6, with 9 bases fitting TRBD1. The length of the CDR3 is 13 residues. Germline CDR1 is SGHRS and CDR2 is YFSETQ. The J segment lost 7 bases and the V segment lost 7 bases, leaving 3 bases of the junction unmatched.

J is TRBJ2-1 and V is TRBV19; tentative D call: TRBD2 (6 bases). CDR1 is LNHDA and CDR2 is SQIVND in the germline V gene (reference sequence). The CDR3 spans 13 residues. Trimming shortened V by 5 bases and J by 6 bases, and 11 bases separated the two germline ends. CDR3 nucleotide sequence: TGTGCCAGTAGTCCCATTAGCGGCAATGAGCAGTTCTTC. Protein sequence: CASSPISGNEQFF.

The chain carries TRBV10-3 and TRBJ2-3, with 8 bases lining up with TRBD1. Losses at the gene ends were 6 bases for V and 2 bases for J; bases not matched to a gene: 4. The CDR3 has 14 residues. In germline, CDR1 is ENHRY, CDR2 SYGVKD. Here the CDR3 DNA reads TGTGCCATCAGCGACAGGGGACACACAGATACGCAGTATTTT. Its translation: CAISDRGHTDTQYF.

The chain has TRBV6-5 and TRBJ2-5, with D perhaps matching TRBD1 (6 bases). The ends were cut back, 6 bases at V and 3 bases at J, with 14 bases in the middle. The CDR3 has 14 amino acids. Germline V gene sequence: CDR1 MNHEY, CDR2 SVGAGI. The CDR3 nucleotides are TGTGCCAGCAGCCACAGGGACGGAGAAGAGACCCAGTACTTC. This encodes CASSHRDGEETQYF.

V gene TRBV9 combines with J gene TRBJ2-5; D is possibly TRBD2 (5 bases). Trimming cost V 0 bases and J 4 bases, with 13 bases left between them. CDR3 size: 15 residues. Germline V gene data show CDR1 as SGDLS and CDR2 as YYNGEE. The CDR3, as DNA: TGTGCCAGCAGCGTAGAGGGCAGAGGAGGAGAGACCCAGTACTTC. This encodes CASSVEGRGGETQYF.

The chain carries TRBV27 and TRBJ1-2, with TRBD1 identical over 8 bases. Germline CDR1 reads MNHEY; CDR2 reads SMNVEV (reference sequence). Losses at the gene ends were 2 bases for V and 8 bases for J; bases not matched to a gene: 4. This CDR3 has 13 amino acids. CDR3 bases: TGTGCCAGCAGTTTACAGGGGGCGCAGGGCTACACCTTC. Translating it yields CASSLQGAQGYTF.